Given below is one TCR beta chain in context. The target antigen is unknown. Compared with germline, one end of the junction differs, possibly owing to a read error. The PCR employed 60 Vbeta primers together with 13 Jbeta primers. Here immunoSEQ multiplex PCR was the method, and the copy in TCRdb shows in-frame clones only, minus some. In the table there are some 200,000 clones, 65% to 85% of which are singletons. The sample belongs to a study of cytomegalovirus exposure and HLA in healthy donors. Study as a whole: HLA-typed donors contributed some 77 million unique TCRs, which were held in an early data release.

Overall study findings and caveats: An Asian-associated ancestry cluster reportedly showed fewer N-insertions than the approximately 700-donor mean in a later analysis.

Germline assignment: CDR1 SEHNR and CDR2 FQNEAQ (reference sequence). The CDR3 totals 17 residues. The rearrangement links TRBV7-9 to TRBJ2-6; perhaps TRBD1 as D (5 bases). This sequence was found in a man between 45 and 60 years old in good health and CMV-seronegative. Sequenced sample: PBMCs. The CDR3 reads CSSSLRQGYSGANVLTF. The CDR3 bases are TGTTCCAGCAGCTTACGGCAGGGCTACTCTGGGGCCAACGTCCTGACTTTC.